Described below is a single TCR beta chain sequence and its context. The entry originates in a study of cytomegalovirus exposure and HLA in healthy donors. The primer mix had 60 Vbeta and 13 Jbeta primers. Clones were sequenced by immunoSEQ multiplex PCR, and TCRdb holds only the in-frame ones, with some missing. The sample lists approximately 160,000 clones, 68% occurring once. This sequence originates from a man aged 50 to 59 in good health and CMV-seronegative. Sequencing input: PBMCs.

CDR3 residues: CASSLVAGAVGTNEKLFF. The CDR3 DNA reads TGTGCCAGCAGCTTAGTGGCGGGGGCGGTGGGAACTAATGAAAAACTGTTTTTT. This chain links TRBV11-2 with TRBJ1-4; a possible D gene is TRBD1 (6 bases). The CDR3 runs 18 residues. Trimming stripped 1 base from V and 1 base from J, with 16 bases between. The germline CDR1 and CDR2 sequences are SGHAT and FQNNGV. The full variable domain, its missing parts supplied by reference TRBV11-2 and TRBJ1-4, is EAGVAQSPRYKIIEKRQSVAFWCNPISGHATLYWYQQILGQGPKLLIQFQNNGVVDDSQLPKDRFSAERLKGVDSTLKIQPAKLEDSAVYLCASSLVAGAVGTNEKLFFGSGTQLSVL.